The rows below give T cell receptor beta chains drawn from one sample of a study of patients and donors after allogeneic stem cell transplantation. TCRdb analysed the RT-PCR reads with MiXCR anew, one entry per CDR3 protein. This table holds 150,000 to 250,000 distinct CDR3 sequences, more than 35% found once. Sequenced sample: blood, either unsorted or a sorted T cell fraction (not recorded which). The receptors come from a human donor who was either an allogeneic HSCT recipient or a stem cell or donor lymphocyte infusion donor (not recorded which). It is not recorded whose cells these are; they may come from a transplant donor. Both conserved end residues are part of each CDR3. The D gene is left open where the match is weak. Not all rows give a size; the values are once, few, many and, for expanded clones, a class.

>TRBJ1-1|TRBV5-1|-|few
TGCGCCAGCAGCTTGGAGGCCAACGGAATCACTGAAGCTTTCTTT
CASSLEANGITEAFF
>TRBJ2-2|TRBV25-1|-|-
TGTGCCAGCAGTGGCAGGGCGGCCGGGGAGCTGTTTTTT
CASSGRAAGELFF
>TRBJ2-1|TRBV7-9|-|once
TGTGCCAGCAGCTTAGCGAAGGGCGGTTTTTCCTACAATGAGCAGTTCTTC
CASSLAKGGFSYNEQFF
>TRBJ1-1|TRBV15|-|few
TGTGCCACCAGCCGGGACGTGGCCACTGAAGCTTTCTTT
CATSRDVATEAFF
>TRBJ1-2|TRBV12-3/TRBV12-4|TRBD1|few
TGTGCCAGCACCCATAGGGACAGATCTCGAAGCTACACCTTC
CASTHRDRSRSYTF
>TRBJ2-2|TRBV29-1|-|-
TGCAGCGTTGCCGGTCAGAACACCGGGGAGCTGTTTTTT
CSVAGQNTGELFF
>TRBJ1-1|TRBV12-3/TRBV12-4|-|-
TGTGCCAGCAGAGAGGGGTTCGGTGAAGCTTTCTTT
CASREGFGEAFF
>TRBJ2-3|TRBV12-3/TRBV12-4|-|few
TGTGCCAGCACCAACTTGGCAACGCAGTATTTT
CASTNLATQYF
>TRBJ1-4|TRBV28|TRBD1|-
TGTGCCAGCAGTTTTGACAGGGAGGGTCGTGAAAAACTGTTTTTT
CASSFDREGREKLFF
>TRBJ2-1|TRBV6-2/TRBV6-3|TRBD2|-
TGTGCCAGCAGTTACCTCGGGGCTAGCGGGACTTCCTACTACAATGAGCAGTTCTTC
CASSYLGASGTSYYNEQFF
>TRBJ2-6|TRBV18|TRBD1|-
TGTGCCAGCTCACCTGGGACAGTAACTTCTGGGGCCAACGTCCTGACTTTC
CASSPGTVTSGANVLTF
>TRBJ2-1|TRBV20-1|TRBD2|once
TGCAGTGCTAACCCCGGCGGGGCAGCGGGGGGATCCTACAATGAGCAGTTCTTC
CSANPGGAAGGSYNEQFF
>TRBJ1-2|TRBV21-1|-|once
TGTGCCAGATTAAAGGGACGAGGCCATTTCCATGGCTACACCTTC
CARLKGRGHFHGYTF
>TRBJ2-7|TRBV7-9|-|few
TGTGCCAGCAGCCCCAGGGGCTACGAGCAGTACTTC
CASSPRGYEQYF
>TRBJ1-1|TRBV6-5|TRBD1|few
TGTGCCAGCAGTTTCCTCCAGGGGGGAGGCACTGAAGCTTTCTTT
CASSFLQGGGTEAFF
>TRBJ2-3|TRBV12-3/TRBV12-4|-|few
TGTGCCAGCAGTTTTTTAGTTACTAGCACAGATACGCAGTATTTT
CASSFLVTSTDTQYF
>TRBJ2-1|TRBV20-1|TRBD2|-
TGCAGTGCTAGCTCGCCAGCGGGGGCCTACAATGAGCAGTTCTTC
CSASSPAGAYNEQFF
>TRBJ1-1|TRBV20-1|-|few
TGCAGTGCTAAACAGGGAACTGAAGCTTTCTTT
CSAKQGTEAFF
>TRBJ2-5|TRBV4-3|-|-
TGCGCCAGCAGCCAAGTTGGAGGGAACCTAATTCGGGAGACCCAGTACTTC
CASSQVGGNLIRETQYF
>TRBJ2-7|TRBV27|TRBD2|-
TGTGCCAGCAGTCCCTCCCCGGGACCCCAGCGGGATTACGAGCAGTACTTC
CASSPSPGPQRDYEQYF
>TRBJ1-1|TRBV12-3/TRBV12-4|-|many
TGTGCCAGCTATAAGGGGGTGAACACTGAAGCTTTCTTT
CASYKGVNTEAFF
>TRBJ1-4|TRBV11-2|-|-
TGTGCCAGCAGCGTTGACAGTTACAATGAAAAACTGTTTTTT
CASSVDSYNEKLFF
>TRBJ1-2|TRBV15|-|-
TGTGCCACCAGCGGGGACCGAAATAACTATGGCTACACCTTC
CATSGDRNNYGYTF